Listed below are T cell receptor beta chains from one sample, sequenced in a study of identical twins' blood T cells. TCRdb used MiXCR to reprocess the 5' RACE reads, holding one entry per CDR3 protein. Altogether hundreds of thousands of distinct CDR3 sequences are present, about 28% being singletons, with the ten largest covering about 6%. Source material: PBMCs. These receptors all come from a woman aged 18 to 50 in good health. The CDR3 runs from the conserved cysteine through the conserved F or W. The listing skips clone size in some rows; elsewhere it reads once, few, many or a size class.

v_call,cdr3_length,clone_size,cdr3_aa
TRBV29-1,13,NA,CSGGVGTKNIQYF
TRBV29-1,15,many,CSVDLAGRNTGELFF
TRBV7-8,15,NA,CASSLGRQNNQPQHF
TRBV12-3/TRBV12-4,14,many,CASSWGGVYNEQFF
TRBV6-6,13,once,CASSQGAGYGYTF
TRBV19,15,NA,CASIRTELLITEAFF
TRBV19,15,NA,CASREGTLVNQPQHF
TRBV20-1,14,NA,CSARAWSSYNEQFF
TRBV6-1,12,few,CAIGQPYNEQFF
TRBV11-2,18,few,CASSITSGTDSSNYGYTF
TRBV6-6,13,NA,CASRDSMNTEAFF
TRBV20-1,12,many,CSAQQGANGYTF
TRBV19,14,NA,CASSPFHSGNTIYF
TRBV18,14,NA,CASSPRGLENTQYF
TRBV28,16,many,CASSLLETGRNSPLHF
TRBV18,13,NA,CASSPNGGNTIYF
TRBV27,14,NA,CAGILGLDPSEQFF
TRBV4-2,15,NA,CASSQGGIWGAEAFF
TRBV20-1,14,NA,CSARGLGVNTEAFF
TRBV14,13,NA,CASSSSLYNEQFF
TRBV5-1,14,many,CASSERRQNSPLHF
TRBV12-3/TRBV12-4,15,few,CASSLKGLGANEQFF
TRBV5-1,16,NA,CASSLETGVNTGELFF
TRBV6-7,13,NA,CASSVRSTGELFF
TRBV30,13,NA,CAWGTGGNTEAFF
TRBV20-1,14,few,CSAYNQGADNGYTF
TRBV29-1,14,NA,CSDLGLATYNEQFF
TRBV19,15,NA,CASTSGLVGTGELFF
TRBV20-1,14,NA,CSARDRVKVYEQYF
TRBV4-1,14,NA,CASSQEGSDDTQYF
TRBV20-1,14,few,CSAKALGAGNEQFF
TRBV6-6,12,many,CASSYPNEKLFF
TRBV6-5,11,many,CASGVNQPQHF
TRBV27,13,NA,CASSFSSGNAIYF
TRBV29-1,14,many,CSVDSEREANEQFF
TRBV19,16,NA,CASSIIVLEGGNTIYF
TRBV7-8,17,few,CASSLVGLAGSTGELFF
TRBV29-1,16,NA,CSVEDSGSSTNEKLFF
TRBV30,13,few,CAWGTSSFGELFF
TRBV27,12,few,CASSLASHEQFF
TRBV6-2/TRBV6-3,14,NA,CASSYSTVAGEQFF
TRBV29-1,11,many,CSADLTDTQYF
TRBV2,11,few,CASLEGTEAFF
TRBV5-1,11,once,CSSSGAGMAFF
TRBV3-2,16,few,CASSQGIWSPSYEQYF
TRBV7-9,14,NA,CASSRSDRADTIYF
TRBV19,11,NA,CASSGQAEAFF
TRBV9,15,NA,CASSLASGTTDTQYF
TRBV11-3,17,NA,CASSLGSSGGSYNEQFF
TRBV29-1,11,NA,CSVDRGNTIYF
TRBV9,14,NA,CASSVAATSTEQYF
TRBV20-1,11,NA,CSARRAVEQFF
TRBV6-6,13,few,CASSYGPTDTQYF